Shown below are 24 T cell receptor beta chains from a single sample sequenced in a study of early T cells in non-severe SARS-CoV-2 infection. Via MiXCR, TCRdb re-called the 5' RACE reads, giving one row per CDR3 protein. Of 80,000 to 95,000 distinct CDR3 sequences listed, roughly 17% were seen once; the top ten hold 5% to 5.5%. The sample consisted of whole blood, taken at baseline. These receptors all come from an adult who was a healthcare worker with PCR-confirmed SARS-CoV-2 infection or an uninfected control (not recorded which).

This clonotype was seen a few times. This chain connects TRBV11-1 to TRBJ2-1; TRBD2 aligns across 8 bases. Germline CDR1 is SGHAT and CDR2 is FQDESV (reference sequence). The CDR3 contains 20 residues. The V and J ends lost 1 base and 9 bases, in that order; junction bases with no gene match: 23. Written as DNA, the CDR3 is TGTGCCAGCAGCTTAGGCTACGGTCCAGGGACGGGAGGGCCGCGGATTGAGCAGTTCTTC. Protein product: CASSLGYGPGTGGPRIEQFF.

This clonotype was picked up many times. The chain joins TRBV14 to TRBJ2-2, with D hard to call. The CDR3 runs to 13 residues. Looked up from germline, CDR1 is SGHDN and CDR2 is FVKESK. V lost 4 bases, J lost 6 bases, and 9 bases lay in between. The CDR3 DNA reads TGTGCCAGCAGCCCTGAAAGGGCCGGGGAGCTGTTTTTT. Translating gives CASSPERAGELFF. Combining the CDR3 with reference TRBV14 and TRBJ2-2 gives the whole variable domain EAGVTQFPSHSVIEKGQTVTLRCDPISGHDNLYWYRRVMGKEIKFLLHFVKESKQDESGMPNNRFLAERTGGTYSTLKVQPAELEDSGVYFCASSPERAGELFFGEGSRLTVL.

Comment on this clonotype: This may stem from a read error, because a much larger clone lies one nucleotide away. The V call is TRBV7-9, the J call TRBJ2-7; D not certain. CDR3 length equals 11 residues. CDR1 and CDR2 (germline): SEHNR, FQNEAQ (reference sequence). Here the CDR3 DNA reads TGTGCCTGCAGCCAAAGGTCCGAGCAGTACTTC. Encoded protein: CACSQRSEQYF.

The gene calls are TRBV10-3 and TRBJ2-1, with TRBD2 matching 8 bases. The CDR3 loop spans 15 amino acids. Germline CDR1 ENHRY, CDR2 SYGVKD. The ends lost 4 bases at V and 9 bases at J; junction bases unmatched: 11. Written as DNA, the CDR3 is TGTGCCATCAGTGGCGCTGTGGCGGGAGGAGCTGAGCAGTTCTTC. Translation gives CAISGAVAGGAEQFF.

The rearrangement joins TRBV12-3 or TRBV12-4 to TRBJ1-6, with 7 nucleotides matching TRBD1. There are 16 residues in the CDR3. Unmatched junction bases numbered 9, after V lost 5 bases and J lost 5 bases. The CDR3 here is CASSARGRANNSPLHF. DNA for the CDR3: TGTGCCAGCAGTGCGAGGGGGCGCGCAAATAATTCACCCCTCCACTTT.

The CDR3 region has the DNA TGTGCCAGCAGAATTAGGGGGCTGGATACGCAGTATTTT. Protein sequence: CASRIRGLDTQYF. The genes are TRBV28 and TRBJ2-3; 7 bases are shared with TRBD1. The CDR3 extends over 13 amino acids. Germline V CDR1 and CDR2: MDHEN, SYDVKM. V gave up 6 bases and J gave up 6 bases; unmatched junction bases: 6.

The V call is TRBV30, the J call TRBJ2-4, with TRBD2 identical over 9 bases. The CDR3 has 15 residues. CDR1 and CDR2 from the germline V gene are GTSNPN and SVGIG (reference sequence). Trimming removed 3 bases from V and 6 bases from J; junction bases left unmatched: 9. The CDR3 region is CAWSDRLAVRNIQYF. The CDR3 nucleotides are TGTGCCTGGAGCGACCGACTAGCGGTCAGAAACATTCAGTACTTC.

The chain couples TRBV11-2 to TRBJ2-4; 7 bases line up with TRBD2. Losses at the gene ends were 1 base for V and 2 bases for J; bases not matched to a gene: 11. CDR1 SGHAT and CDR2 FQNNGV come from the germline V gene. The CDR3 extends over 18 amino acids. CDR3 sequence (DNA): TGTGCCAGCAGCTTAGGCGTGGGCGAGGGAGGGACCAAAAACATTCAGTACTTC. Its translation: CASSLGVGEGGTKNIQYF.

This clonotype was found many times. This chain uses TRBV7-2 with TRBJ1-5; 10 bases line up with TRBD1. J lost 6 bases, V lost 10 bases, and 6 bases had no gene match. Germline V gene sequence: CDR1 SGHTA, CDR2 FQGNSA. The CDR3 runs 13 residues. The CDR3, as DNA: TGTGCCAATGGACAGGGGGAAGGTCAGCCCCAGCATTTT. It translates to CANGQGEGQPQHF.

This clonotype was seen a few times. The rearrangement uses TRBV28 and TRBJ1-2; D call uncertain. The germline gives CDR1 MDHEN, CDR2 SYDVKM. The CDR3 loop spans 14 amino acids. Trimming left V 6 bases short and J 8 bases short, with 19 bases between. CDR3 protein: CASSTNSDMRGYTF. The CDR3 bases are TGTGCCAGCAGCACGAACTCAGACATGCGAGGCTACACCTTC.

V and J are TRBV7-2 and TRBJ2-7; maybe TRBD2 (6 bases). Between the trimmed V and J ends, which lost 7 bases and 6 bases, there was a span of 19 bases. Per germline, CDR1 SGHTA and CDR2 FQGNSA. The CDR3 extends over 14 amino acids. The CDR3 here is CASTPAGGYGEQYF. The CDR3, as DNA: TGTGCCAGCACCCCAGCCGGGGGTTATGGCGAGCAGTACTTC.

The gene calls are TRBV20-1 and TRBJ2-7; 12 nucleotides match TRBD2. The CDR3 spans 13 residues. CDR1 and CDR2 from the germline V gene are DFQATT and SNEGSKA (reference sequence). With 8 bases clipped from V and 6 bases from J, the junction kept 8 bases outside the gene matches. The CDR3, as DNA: TGCAGTAGCCGACTAGCGGGAGTACTCGAGCAGTACTTC. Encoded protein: CSSRLAGVLEQYF.

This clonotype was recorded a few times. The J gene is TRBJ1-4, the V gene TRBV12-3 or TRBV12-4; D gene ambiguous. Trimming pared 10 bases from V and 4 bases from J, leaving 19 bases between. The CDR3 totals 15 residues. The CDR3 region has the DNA TGTGCCACCCCACGATCTGGACGGGGTAATGAAAAACTGTTTTTT. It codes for CATPRSGRGNEKLFF.

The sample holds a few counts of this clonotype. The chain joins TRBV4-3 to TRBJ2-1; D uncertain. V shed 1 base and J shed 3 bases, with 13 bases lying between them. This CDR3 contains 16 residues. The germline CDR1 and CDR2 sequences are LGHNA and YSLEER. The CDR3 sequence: CASSQGYSEYYNEQFF. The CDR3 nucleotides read TGCGCCAGCAGCCAAGGCTACAGCGAATACTACAATGAGCAGTTCTTC.

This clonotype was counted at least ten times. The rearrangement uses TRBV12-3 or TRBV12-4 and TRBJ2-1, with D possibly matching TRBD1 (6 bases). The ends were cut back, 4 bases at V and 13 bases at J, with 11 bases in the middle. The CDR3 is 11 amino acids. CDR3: CASSYRDIQFF. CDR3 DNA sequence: TGTGCCAGCAGTTACCGGGACATACAGTTCTTC.

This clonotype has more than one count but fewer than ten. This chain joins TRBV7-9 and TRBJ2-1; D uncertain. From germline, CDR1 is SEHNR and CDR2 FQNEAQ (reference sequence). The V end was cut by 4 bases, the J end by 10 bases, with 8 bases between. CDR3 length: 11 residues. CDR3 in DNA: TGTGCCAGCAGCTACCCCGGAGAGCAGTTCTTC. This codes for CASSYPGEQFF. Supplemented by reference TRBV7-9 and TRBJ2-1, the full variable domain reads DTGVSQNPRHKITKRGQNVTFRCDPISEHNRLYWYRQTLGQGPEFLTYFQNEAQLEKSRLLSDRFSAERPKGSFSTLEIQRTEQGDSAMYLCASSYPGEQFFGPGTRLTVL.

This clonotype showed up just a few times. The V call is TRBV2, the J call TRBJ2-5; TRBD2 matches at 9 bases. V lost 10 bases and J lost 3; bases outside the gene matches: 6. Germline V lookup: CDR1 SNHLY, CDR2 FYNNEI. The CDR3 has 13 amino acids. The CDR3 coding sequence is TGTGCCACCGTTAGCGGGAGTAAAGAGACCCAGTACTTC. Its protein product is CATVSGSKETQYF.

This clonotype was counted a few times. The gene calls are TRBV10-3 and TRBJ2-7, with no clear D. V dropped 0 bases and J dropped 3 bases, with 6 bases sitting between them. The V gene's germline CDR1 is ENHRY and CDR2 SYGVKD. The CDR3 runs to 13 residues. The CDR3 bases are TGTGCCATCAGTGAGTCGAGGAACTACGAGCAGTACTTC. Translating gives CAISESRNYEQYF.

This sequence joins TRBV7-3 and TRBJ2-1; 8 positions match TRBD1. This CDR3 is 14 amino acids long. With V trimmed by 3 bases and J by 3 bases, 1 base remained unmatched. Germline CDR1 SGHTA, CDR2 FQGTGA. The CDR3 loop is CASSFDRGYNEQFF. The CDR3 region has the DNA TGTGCCAGCAGCTTCGACAGGGGCTACAATGAGCAGTTCTTC.

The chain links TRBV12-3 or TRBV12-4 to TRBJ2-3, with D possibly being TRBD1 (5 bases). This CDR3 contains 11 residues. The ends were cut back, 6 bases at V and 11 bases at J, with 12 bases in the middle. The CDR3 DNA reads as TGTGCCAGCAGCCAAAGACAGAAGCAGTATTTT. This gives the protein CASSQRQKQYF.

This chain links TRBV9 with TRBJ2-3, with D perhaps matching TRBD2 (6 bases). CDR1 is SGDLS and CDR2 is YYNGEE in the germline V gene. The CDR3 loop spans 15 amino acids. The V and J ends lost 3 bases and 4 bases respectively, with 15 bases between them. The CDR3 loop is CASSAHGGVADTQYF. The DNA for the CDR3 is TGTGCCAGCAGCGCCCATGGAGGGGTCGCAGATACGCAGTATTTT.

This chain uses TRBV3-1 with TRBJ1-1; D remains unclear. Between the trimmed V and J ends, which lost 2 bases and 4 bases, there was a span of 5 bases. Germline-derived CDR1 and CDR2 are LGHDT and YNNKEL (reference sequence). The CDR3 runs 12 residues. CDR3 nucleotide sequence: TGTGCCAGCAGCCAAACCCCCACTGAAGCTTTCTTT. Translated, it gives CASSQTPTEAFF.

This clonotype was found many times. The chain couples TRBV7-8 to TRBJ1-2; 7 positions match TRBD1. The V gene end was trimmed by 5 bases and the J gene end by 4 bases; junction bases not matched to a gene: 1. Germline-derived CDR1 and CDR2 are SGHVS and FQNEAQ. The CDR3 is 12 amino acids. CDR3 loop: CASSRDSYGYTF. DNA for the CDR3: TGTGCCAGCAGCCGGGACAGCTATGGCTACACCTTC.

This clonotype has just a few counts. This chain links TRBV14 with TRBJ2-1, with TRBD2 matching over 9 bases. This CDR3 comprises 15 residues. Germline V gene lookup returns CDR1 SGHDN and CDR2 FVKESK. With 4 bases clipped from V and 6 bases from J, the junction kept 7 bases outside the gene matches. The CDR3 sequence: CASSLIAGAANEQFF. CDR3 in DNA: TGTGCCAGCAGCCTTATAGCGGGAGCGGCCAATGAGCAGTTCTTC.